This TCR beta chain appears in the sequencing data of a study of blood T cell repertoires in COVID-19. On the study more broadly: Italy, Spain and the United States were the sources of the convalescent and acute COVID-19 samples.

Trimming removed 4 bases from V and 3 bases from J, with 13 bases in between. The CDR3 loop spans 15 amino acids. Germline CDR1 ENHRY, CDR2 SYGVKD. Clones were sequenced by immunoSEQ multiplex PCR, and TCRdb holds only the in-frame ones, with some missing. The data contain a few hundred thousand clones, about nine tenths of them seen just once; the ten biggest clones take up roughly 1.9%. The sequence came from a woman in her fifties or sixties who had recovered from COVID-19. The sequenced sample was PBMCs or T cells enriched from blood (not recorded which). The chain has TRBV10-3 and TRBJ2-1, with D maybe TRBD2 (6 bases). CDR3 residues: CAISGAGGLYNEQFF. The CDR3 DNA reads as TGTGCCATCAGTGGAGCGGGCGGACTCTACAATGAGCAGTTCTTC.